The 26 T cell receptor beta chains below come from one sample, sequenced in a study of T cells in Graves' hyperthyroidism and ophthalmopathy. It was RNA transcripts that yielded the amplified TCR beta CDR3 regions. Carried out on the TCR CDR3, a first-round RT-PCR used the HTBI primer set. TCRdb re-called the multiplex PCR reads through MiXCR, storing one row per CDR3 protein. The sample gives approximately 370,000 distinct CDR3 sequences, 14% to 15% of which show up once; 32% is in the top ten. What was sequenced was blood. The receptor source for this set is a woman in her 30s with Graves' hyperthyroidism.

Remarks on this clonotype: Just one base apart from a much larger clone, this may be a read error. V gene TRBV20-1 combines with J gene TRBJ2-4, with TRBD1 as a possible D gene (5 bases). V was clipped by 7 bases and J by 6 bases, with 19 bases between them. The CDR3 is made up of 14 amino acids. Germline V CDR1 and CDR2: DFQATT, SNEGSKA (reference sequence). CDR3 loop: CSVKGHTLRNIQYF. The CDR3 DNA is TGCAGTGTTAAGGGGCACACTCTGAGAAACATTCAGTACTTC.

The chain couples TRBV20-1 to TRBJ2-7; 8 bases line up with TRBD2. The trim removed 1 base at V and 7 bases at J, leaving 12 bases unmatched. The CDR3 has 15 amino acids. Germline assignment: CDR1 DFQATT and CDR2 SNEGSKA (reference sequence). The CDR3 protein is CSARGGTSESDEQYF. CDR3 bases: TGCAGTGCTAGAGGGGGGACTAGTGAGTCGGATGAGCAGTACTTC.

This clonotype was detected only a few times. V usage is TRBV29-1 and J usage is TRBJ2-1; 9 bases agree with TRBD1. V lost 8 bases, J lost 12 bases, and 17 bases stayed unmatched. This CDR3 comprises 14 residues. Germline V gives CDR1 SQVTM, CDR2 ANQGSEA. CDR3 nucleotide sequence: TGCAGCCATAAATCGGGACAGGGTATCCGGAGGCAGTTCTTC. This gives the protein CSHKSGQGIRRQFF.

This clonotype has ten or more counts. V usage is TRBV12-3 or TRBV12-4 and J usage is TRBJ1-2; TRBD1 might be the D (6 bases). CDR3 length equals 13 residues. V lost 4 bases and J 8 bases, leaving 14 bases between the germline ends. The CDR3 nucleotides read TGTGCCAGCAGTTCCACCACCCAGGGGGGCTACACCTTC. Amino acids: CASSSTTQGGYTF.

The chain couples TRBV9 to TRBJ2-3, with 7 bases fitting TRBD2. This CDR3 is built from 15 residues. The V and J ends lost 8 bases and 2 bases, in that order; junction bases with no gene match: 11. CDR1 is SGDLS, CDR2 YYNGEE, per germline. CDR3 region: CASRDGLADTDTQYF. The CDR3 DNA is TGTGCCAGTCGGGACGGCCTAGCGGACACAGATACGCAGTATTTT.

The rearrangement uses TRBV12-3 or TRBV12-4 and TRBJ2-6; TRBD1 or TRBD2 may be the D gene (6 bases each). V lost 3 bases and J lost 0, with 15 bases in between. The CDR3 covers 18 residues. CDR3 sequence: CASSLGGGLSSGANVLTF. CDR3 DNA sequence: TGTGCCAGCAGTTTGGGGGGCGGGTTGAGCTCTGGGGCCAACGTCCTGACTTTC.

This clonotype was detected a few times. The CDR3 reads CASSLWESYGYTF. CDR3 DNA: TGTGCCAGCAGCTTGTGGGAGTCCTATGGCTACACCTTC. The J gene is TRBJ1-2, the V gene TRBV5-5; D gene uncertain. The CDR3 covers 13 residues. Per germline, CDR1 SGHKS and CDR2 YYEKEE (reference sequence). Trimming pared 1 base from V and 4 bases from J, leaving 8 bases between.

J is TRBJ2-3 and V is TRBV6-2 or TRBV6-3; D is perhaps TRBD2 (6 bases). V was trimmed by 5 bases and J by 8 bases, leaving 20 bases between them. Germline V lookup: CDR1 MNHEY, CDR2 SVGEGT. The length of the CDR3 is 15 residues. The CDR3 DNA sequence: TGTGCCAGCAGTCGGTCTCACCCGGGTAGCGGTACGCAGTATTTT. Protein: CASSRSHPGSGTQYF.

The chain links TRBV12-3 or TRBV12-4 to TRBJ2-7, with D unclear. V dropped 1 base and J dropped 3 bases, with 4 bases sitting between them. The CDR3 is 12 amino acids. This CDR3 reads CASSLGIYEQYF. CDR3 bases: TGTGCCAGCAGTTTAGGGATCTACGAGCAGTACTTC.

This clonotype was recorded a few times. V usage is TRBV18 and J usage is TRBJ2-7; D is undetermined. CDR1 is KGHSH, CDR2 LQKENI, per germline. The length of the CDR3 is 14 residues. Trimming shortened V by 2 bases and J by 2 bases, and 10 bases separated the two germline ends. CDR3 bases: TGTGCCAGCTCACCAGGAGACGGCCCCTACGAGCAGTACTTC. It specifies CASSPGDGPYEQYF.

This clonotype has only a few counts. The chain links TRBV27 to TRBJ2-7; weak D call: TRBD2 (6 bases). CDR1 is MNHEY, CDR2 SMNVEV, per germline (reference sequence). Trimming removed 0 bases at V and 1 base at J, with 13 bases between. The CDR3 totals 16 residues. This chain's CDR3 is CASSLSGRGASYEQYF. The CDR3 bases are TGTGCCAGCAGTTTATCGGGGCGGGGTGCGTCCTACGAGCAGTACTTC.

CDR3 bases: TGTGCCAGCAGCCAAGATACAGGGGTTTATGGCTACACCTTC. This sequence encodes CASSQDTGVYGYTF. The gene calls are TRBV4-2 and TRBJ1-2; TRBD1 aligns across 7 bases. CDR1 and CDR2 from the germline V gene are LGHNA and YNFKEQ. V trimming: 0 bases; J trimming: 5 bases; junction bases outside the gene matches: 3. The CDR3 totals 14 residues.

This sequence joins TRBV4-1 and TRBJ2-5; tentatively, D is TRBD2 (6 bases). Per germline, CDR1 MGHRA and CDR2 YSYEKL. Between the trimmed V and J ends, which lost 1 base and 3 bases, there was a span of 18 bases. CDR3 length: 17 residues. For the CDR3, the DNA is TGCGCCAGCAGCCAAGGACCGGCCCGTGGGGGGAAAGAGACCCAGTACTTC. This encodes CASSQGPARGGKETQYF.

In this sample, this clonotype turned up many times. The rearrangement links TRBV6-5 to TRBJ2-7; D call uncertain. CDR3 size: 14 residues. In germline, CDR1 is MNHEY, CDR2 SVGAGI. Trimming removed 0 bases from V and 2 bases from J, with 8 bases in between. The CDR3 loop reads CASSYSPSTYEQYF. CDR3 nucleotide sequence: TGTGCCAGCAGTTACTCACCTAGTACCTACGAGCAGTACTTC.

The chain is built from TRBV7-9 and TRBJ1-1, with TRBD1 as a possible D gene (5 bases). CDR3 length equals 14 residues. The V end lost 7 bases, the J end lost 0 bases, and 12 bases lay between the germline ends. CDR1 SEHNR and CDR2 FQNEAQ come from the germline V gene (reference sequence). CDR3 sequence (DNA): TGTGCCAGCACCCAAACAGGACTGAACACTGAAGCTTTCTTT. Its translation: CASTQTGLNTEAFF.

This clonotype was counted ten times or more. The CDR3 DNA follows: TGTGCCAGCGCGCAGGGGGCGTACGAGCAGTACTTC. Its protein product is CASAQGAYEQYF. The V gene is TRBV27, the J gene TRBJ2-7, with 8 bases identical to TRBD1. This CDR3 contains 12 residues. From germline, CDR1 is MNHEY and CDR2 SMNVEV (reference sequence). The V gene end was trimmed by 8 bases and the J gene end by 4 bases; junction bases not matched to a gene: 4.

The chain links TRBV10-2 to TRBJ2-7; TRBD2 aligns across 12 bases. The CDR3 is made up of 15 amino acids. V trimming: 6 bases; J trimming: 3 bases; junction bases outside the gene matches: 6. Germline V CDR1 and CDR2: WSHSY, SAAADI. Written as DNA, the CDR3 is TGCGCCAGCAGGACTAGCGGGAGCCTCATCTACGAGCAGTACTTC. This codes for CASRTSGSLIYEQYF.

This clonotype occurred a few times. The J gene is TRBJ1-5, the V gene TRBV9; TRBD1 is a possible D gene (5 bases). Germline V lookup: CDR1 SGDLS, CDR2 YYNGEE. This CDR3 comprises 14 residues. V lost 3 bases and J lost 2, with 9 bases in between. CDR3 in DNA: TGTGCCAGCAGCGAGGGGAGGGGCAATCAGCCCCAGCATTTT. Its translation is CASSEGRGNQPQHF.

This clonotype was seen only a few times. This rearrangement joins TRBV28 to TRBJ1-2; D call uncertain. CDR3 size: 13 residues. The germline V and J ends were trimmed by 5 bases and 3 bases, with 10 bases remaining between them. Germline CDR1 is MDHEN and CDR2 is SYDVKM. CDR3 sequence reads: CASSPGSYYGYTF. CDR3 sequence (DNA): TGTGCCAGCAGTCCCGGCAGCTACTATGGCTACACCTTC.

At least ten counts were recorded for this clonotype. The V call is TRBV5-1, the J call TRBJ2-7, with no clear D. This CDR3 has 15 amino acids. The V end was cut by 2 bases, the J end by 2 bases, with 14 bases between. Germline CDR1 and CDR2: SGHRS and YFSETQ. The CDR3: CASSFPEGGTYEQYF. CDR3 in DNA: TGCGCCAGCAGCTTTCCCGAAGGTGGCACCTACGAGCAGTACTTC.

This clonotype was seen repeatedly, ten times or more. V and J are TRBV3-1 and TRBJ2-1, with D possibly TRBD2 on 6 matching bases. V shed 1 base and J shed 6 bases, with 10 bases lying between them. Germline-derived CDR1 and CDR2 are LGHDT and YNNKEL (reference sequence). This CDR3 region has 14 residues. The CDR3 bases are TGTGCCAGCAGCCAAGTTATCGGGAGCAATGAGCAGTTCTTC. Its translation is CASSQVIGSNEQFF.

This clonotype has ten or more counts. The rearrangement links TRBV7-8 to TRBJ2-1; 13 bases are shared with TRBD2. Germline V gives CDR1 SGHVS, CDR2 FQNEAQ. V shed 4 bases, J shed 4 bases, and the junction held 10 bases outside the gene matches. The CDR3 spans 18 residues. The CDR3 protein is CASSSGRTSGSRYNEQFF. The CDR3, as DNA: TGTGCCAGCAGCTCAGGCCGGACTAGCGGGAGTAGGTACAATGAGCAGTTCTTC.

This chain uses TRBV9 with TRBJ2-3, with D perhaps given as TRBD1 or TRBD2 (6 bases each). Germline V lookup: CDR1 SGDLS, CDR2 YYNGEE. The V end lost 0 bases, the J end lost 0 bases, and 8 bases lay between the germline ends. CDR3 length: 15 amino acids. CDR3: CASSVGGASTDTQYF. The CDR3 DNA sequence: TGTGCCAGCAGCGTAGGGGGGGCTAGCACAGATACGCAGTATTTT.

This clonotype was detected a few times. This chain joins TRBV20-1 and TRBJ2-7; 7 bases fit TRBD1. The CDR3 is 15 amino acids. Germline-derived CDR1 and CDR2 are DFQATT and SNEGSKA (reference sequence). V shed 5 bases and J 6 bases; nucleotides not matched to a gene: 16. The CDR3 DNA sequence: TGCAGTGCTCCACTCTCCGGGACAGCCTCATCCGAGCAGTACTTC. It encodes CSAPLSGTASSEQYF.

The CDR3 nucleotides read TGTGCCAGCAGCTTAGTGGGACTAGCGGGAGTACAGGCCGAGCAGTACTTC. As protein: CASSLVGLAGVQAEQYF. V usage is TRBV7-9 and J usage is TRBJ2-7; 14 nucleotides match TRBD2. V lost 1 base and J lost 6; bases outside the gene matches: 8. This CDR3 region has 17 residues. Germline CDR1 SEHNR, CDR2 FQNEAQ (reference sequence).

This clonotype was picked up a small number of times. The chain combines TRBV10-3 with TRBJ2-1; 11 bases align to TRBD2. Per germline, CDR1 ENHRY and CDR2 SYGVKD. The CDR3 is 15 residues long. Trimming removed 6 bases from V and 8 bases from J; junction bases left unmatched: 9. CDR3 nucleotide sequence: TGTGCCATCAGGGAGATAGCGGGAGGGCCTTATGAGCAGTTCTTC. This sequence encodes CAIREIAGGPYEQFF.